The 30 T cell receptor beta chains in this list originate from one sample, sequenced in a study of T cells after yellow fever vaccination. TCRdb redid the calling of the 5' RACE reads with MiXCR, one entry per CDR3 protein. The top ten clones hold 17% of a sample with under 700,000 distinct CDR3 sequences, about a sixth of them seen once. The sequencing used PBMCs, collected 5 days after the first yellow fever vaccination. The source of these receptors is a man between 18 and 29 years old who received the YFV17D yellow fever vaccine.

This clonotype was observed a few times. The chain couples TRBV5-4 to TRBJ2-2, with 8 bases lining up with TRBD1. Looked up from germline, CDR1 is SGHNT and CDR2 is YYREEE (reference sequence). There are 16 residues in the CDR3. Trimming took 4 bases from V and 0 from J; bases not matched to a gene: 5. The CDR3: CASSDATGANTGELFF. The CDR3 nucleotides read TGTGCCAGCAGCGATGCGACAGGGGCGAACACCGGGGAGCTGTTTTTT.

This clonotype was seen only a few times. V and J are TRBV5-1 and TRBJ2-1; either TRBD1 or TRBD2 may fit D (6 bases each). The ends were cut back, 0 bases at V and 4 bases at J, with 14 bases in the middle. The CDR3 totals 16 residues. Per the germline V gene, CDR1 is SGHRS and CDR2 is YFSETQ. The CDR3 nucleotides read TGCGCCAGCAGCTTGGGGGGGGCGCAGGAATACAATGAGCAGTTCTTC. It is translated as CASSLGGAQEYNEQFF.

V is TRBV19 and J is TRBJ2-1; D uncertain. V gave up 8 bases and J gave up 1 base, with 18 bases separating them. This CDR3 has 16 residues. The germline V gene encodes CDR1 LNHDA and CDR2 SQIVND (reference sequence). Here the CDR3 DNA reads TGTGCCAGTGGACCCCCCCGCGGCCGATCCTACAATGAGCAGTTCTTC. This sequence encodes CASGPPRGRSYNEQFF.

This clonotype showed up many times. The gene calls are TRBV7-2 and TRBJ2-7; D perhaps matches TRBD2 (5 bases). The CDR3 has 12 residues. Trimming left V 5 bases short and J 4 bases short, with 9 bases between. Germline loops: CDR1 SGHTA, CDR2 FQGNSA. The CDR3 region is CASSREGYEQYF. CDR3 DNA: TGTGCCAGCAGCCGAGAGGGATACGAGCAGTACTTC.

There are a few counts of this clonotype. This rearrangement joins TRBV7-2 to TRBJ1-6, with TRBD1 as a possible D gene (5 bases). The germline gives CDR1 SGHTA, CDR2 FQGNSA. The CDR3 totals 15 residues. The V end lost 3 bases, the J end lost 2 bases, and 8 bases lay between the germline ends. CDR3 bases: TGTGCCAGCAGCTTGGGGGGAACCTATAATTCACCCCTCCACTTT. This codes for CASSLGGTYNSPLHF.

The rearrangement uses TRBV19 and TRBJ1-1, with D possibly TRBD1 on 5 matching bases. Germline V gene lookup returns CDR1 LNHDA and CDR2 SQIVND (reference sequence). The germline V and J ends were trimmed by 5 bases and 4 bases, with 17 bases remaining between them. There are 15 residues in the CDR3. The CDR3 loop reads CASSGQNLVGTEAFF. Written as DNA, the CDR3 is TGTGCCAGTAGTGGACAAAACCTGGTTGGCACTGAAGCTTTCTTT.

The chain links TRBV5-1 to TRBJ2-2; D ambiguous. The CDR3 covers 16 residues. The V end lost 1 base, the J end lost 2 bases, and 12 bases lay between the germline ends. CDR1 is SGHRS, CDR2 YFSETQ, per germline. The CDR3 reads CASSLFAATNTGELFF. The DNA for the CDR3 is TGCGCCAGCAGCTTGTTTGCAGCAACTAACACCGGGGAGCTGTTTTTT.

This clonotype occurred a few times. The CDR3 is CASSLHPGEDYEQYF. The CDR3 DNA reads as TGTGCCAGCAGCTTACACCCAGGGGAGGACTACGAGCAGTACTTC. The J gene is TRBJ2-7, the V gene TRBV7-3; D assignment may be TRBD1 or TRBD2 (6 bases each). CDR1 and CDR2 from the germline V gene are SGHTA and FQGTGA. With 2 bases removed from V and 3 bases from J, the gap between germline ends came to 14 bases. The CDR3 is made up of 15 amino acids.

The table lists this clonotype with many counts. The chain recombines TRBV7-2 with TRBJ1-1, with D tentatively TRBD1 (6 bases). Germline V gene sequence: CDR1 SGHTA, CDR2 FQGNSA. This CDR3 is 14 amino acids long. Trimming took 3 bases from V and 4 from J, leaving 12 bases between them. The DNA for the CDR3 is TGTGCCAGCAGCTTCTGGGGGCTGAGCACTGAAGCTTTCTTT. Its protein product is CASSFWGLSTEAFF.

The chain joins TRBV5-4 to TRBJ2-3; TRBD2 aligns across 9 bases. Losses at the gene ends were 0 bases for V and 2 bases for J; bases not matched to a gene: 13. Germline CDR1 reads SGHNT; CDR2 reads YYREEE (reference sequence). CDR3 size: 19 residues. CDR3 DNA: TGTGCCAGCAGCTTGGGCCCGGGGGTAGCGGGGGCCGACACAGATACGCAGTATTTT. Encoded protein: CASSLGPGVAGADTDTQYF.

This clonotype has at least ten counts. The chain joins TRBV4-2 to TRBJ1-1, with a tentative D call TRBD1 (5 bases). Germline V gene lookup returns CDR1 LGHNA and CDR2 YNFKEQ. V gave up 0 bases and J gave up 5 bases, with 10 bases separating them. This CDR3 region has 14 residues. The CDR3 nucleotides read TGTGCCAGCAGCCAAGAGCAGGGCACGACTGAAGCTTTCTTT. This encodes CASSQEQGTTEAFF.

A few counts support this clonotype. V and J are TRBV25-1 and TRBJ2-1; 14 bases fit TRBD2. V lost 6 bases to trimming and J lost 6 bases; unmatched junction nucleotides: 25. CDR1 and CDR2 from the germline V gene are MGHDK and SYGVNS. The CDR3 loop spans 22 amino acids. The CDR3 is CASRPRQGAFRTSGGQVNEQFF. CDR3 coding DNA: TGTGCCAGCAGACCGCGACAGGGGGCCTTCCGGACTAGCGGGGGGCAGGTCAATGAGCAGTTCTTC.

This sequence joins TRBV5-4 and TRBJ2-5, with D possibly being TRBD1 (6 bases). V lost 4 bases, J lost 4 bases, and 17 bases lay in between. The CDR3 sequence is 15 residues long. CDR1 SGHNT and CDR2 YYREEE come from the germline V gene (reference sequence). CDR3 sequence reads: CASSGVGAGRETQYF. DNA for the CDR3: TGTGCCAGCAGCGGGGTGGGGGCAGGGCGAGAGACCCAGTACTTC.

The chain has TRBV6-6 and TRBJ1-1; maybe TRBD1 (5 bases). Germline-derived CDR1 and CDR2 are MNHNY and SVGAGI (reference sequence). CDR3 length: 13 residues. V dropped 6 bases and J dropped 3 bases, with 11 bases sitting between them. The CDR3 DNA sequence: TGTGCCAGCAGCAGGGTCGACGACACTGAAGCTTTCTTT. It translates to CASSRVDDTEAFF.

This clonotype was counted only a few times. The genes are TRBV6-2 or TRBV6-3 and TRBJ2-2, with 10 bases lining up with TRBD2. After removal of 1 base from V and 6 bases from J, the junction contained 5 bases not matched to a gene. This CDR3 is 16 amino acids long. Looked up from germline, CDR1 is MNHEY and CDR2 is SVGEGT. CDR3 sequence: CASSYYGTSAPGELFF. CDR3 bases: TGTGCCAGCAGTTACTACGGGACTAGCGCCCCCGGGGAGCTGTTTTTT.

This clonotype was observed at least ten times. The chain carries TRBV7-9 and TRBJ2-5; D gene uncertain. Germline V gene lookup returns CDR1 SEHNR and CDR2 FQNEAQ (reference sequence). The CDR3 is made up of 13 amino acids. The ends were cut back, 7 bases at V and 2 bases at J, with 11 bases in the middle. In DNA, the CDR3 is TGTGCCAGCAACCAGGACGGGCAAGAGACCCAGTACTTC. Its translation: CASNQDGQETQYF.

This clonotype was seen more than once but under ten times. V is TRBV20-1 and J is TRBJ2-1, with D maybe TRBD2 (6 bases). V was cut by 4 bases and J by 1 base, with 20 bases left in between. The CDR3 has 17 amino acids. CDR1 DFQATT and CDR2 SNEGSKA come from the germline V gene (reference sequence). The CDR3: CSAIFPPGLQSYNEQFF. CDR3 nucleotides: TGCAGTGCTATTTTCCCCCCGGGACTCCAATCCTACAATGAGCAGTTCTTC.

This clonotype has just a few counts. The chain joins TRBV5-6 to TRBJ2-7; 8 bases align to TRBD1. The CDR3 runs 13 residues. Trimming removed 4 bases from V and 5 bases from J; junction bases left unmatched: 5. In germline, CDR1 is SGHDT, CDR2 YYEEEE. This chain's CDR3 is CASSAGGYHEQYF. The CDR3 nucleotides are TGTGCCAGCAGCGCAGGGGGCTACCACGAGCAGTACTTC.

This clonotype was detected only a few times. The CDR3: CSVIGGSYEQYF. The CDR3 DNA is TGCAGTGTTATAGGGGGTTCCTACGAGCAGTACTTC. V and J are TRBV20-1 and TRBJ2-7, with D possibly being TRBD1 (6 bases). Germline CDR1 reads DFQATT; CDR2 reads SNEGSKA (reference sequence). This CDR3 is 12 amino acids long. Trimming removed 7 bases at V and 1 base at J, with 11 bases between.

The CDR3 loop reads CASTEGLPGNIQYF. The CDR3 DNA follows: TGTGCCAGCACCGAGGGGCTCCCGGGAAACATTCAGTACTTC. This chain connects TRBV6-4 to TRBJ2-4; possibly TRBD1 or TRBD2 for D (5 bases each). Trimming removed 7 bases at V and 6 bases at J, with 16 bases between. From germline, CDR1 is MRHNA and CDR2 SNTAGT. The CDR3 has 14 amino acids.

The chain combines TRBV5-1 with TRBJ2-4, with 9 bases fitting TRBD1. The ends lost 3 bases at V and 7 bases at J; junction bases unmatched: 11. The CDR3 runs 16 residues. Germline V gene sequence: CDR1 SGHRS, CDR2 YFSETQ. The CDR3 sequence is CASSSTQGAQMNIQYF. For the CDR3, the DNA is TGCGCCAGCAGCTCCACACAGGGGGCGCAGATGAACATTCAGTACTTC.

The rearrangement uses TRBV7-2 and TRBJ2-2; 10 bases align to TRBD1. This CDR3 is 15 amino acids long. V gave up 5 bases and J gave up 6 bases; unmatched junction bases: 6. Germline CDR1 is SGHTA and CDR2 is FQGNSA. CDR3 loop: CASSADRGRAGELFF. CDR3 in DNA: TGTGCCAGCAGCGCAGACAGGGGGCGCGCCGGGGAGCTGTTTTTT.

J is TRBJ1-1 and V is TRBV29-1; 8 nucleotides line up with TRBD1. The CDR3 length is 10 residues. Germline V lookup: CDR1 SQVTM, CDR2 ANQGSEA. V trimming: 6 bases; J trimming: 9 bases; junction bases outside the gene matches: 3. This CDR3 reads CSVTGVKAFF. The CDR3 region has the DNA TGCAGCGTGACAGGGGTAAAAGCTTTCTTT. Variable domain in full (rest from reference TRBV29-1 and TRBJ1-1): SAVISQKPSRDICQRGTSLTIQCQVDSQVTMMFWYRQQPGQSLTLIATANQGSEATYESGFVIDKFPISRPNLTFSTLTVSNMSPEDSSIYLCSVTGVKAFFGQGTRLTVV.

This clonotype appeared a few times. The V call is TRBV30, the J call TRBJ1-5; possible D gene TRBD1, 6 bases. Looked up from germline, CDR1 is GTSNPN and CDR2 is SVGIG (reference sequence). V lost 5 bases and J lost 4, with 12 bases in between. The CDR3 is 13 amino acids. The CDR3 here is CAWEPGTNQPQHF. In nucleotides, the CDR3 is TGTGCCTGGGAGCCTGGGACAAATCAGCCCCAGCATTTT.

V and J are TRBV6-5 and TRBJ1-6; D call uncertain. Trimming shortened V by 4 bases and J by 2 bases, and 3 bases separated the two germline ends. The CDR3 spans 13 residues. The germline CDR1 and CDR2 sequences are MNHEY and SVGAGI. The CDR3 here is CASSFAYNSPLHF. The CDR3 DNA reads TGTGCCAGCAGTTTTGCCTATAATTCACCCCTCCACTTT.

Only a few counts were recorded for this clonotype. J is TRBJ2-1 and V is TRBV4-3, with D tentatively TRBD2 (6 bases). The CDR3 runs 15 residues. Trimming cost V 2 bases and J 2 bases, with 10 bases left between them. Per germline, CDR1 LGHNA and CDR2 YSLEER. The CDR3 reads CASSQRSGPYNEQFF. In DNA form, the CDR3 reads TGCGCCAGCAGCCAAAGGAGCGGGCCCTACAATGAGCAGTTCTTC.

This sequence joins TRBV6-1 and TRBJ1-4; 8 nucleotides line up with TRBD1. The CDR3 runs to 14 residues. J gave up 8 bases and V 6 bases, and 8 bases lay outside the gene matches. Germline V gene data show CDR1 as MNHNS and CDR2 as SASEGT. This CDR3 reads CASSHRGEGEKLFF. The DNA for the CDR3 is TGTGCCAGCAGCCACAGGGGGGAAGGGGAAAAACTGTTTTTT.

The chain recombines TRBV5-1 with TRBJ2-5; 7 bases are a match to TRBD2. V was pared by 7 bases and J by 2 bases, with 8 bases of the junction left unmatched. CDR1 and CDR2 (germline): SGHRS, YFSETQ. CDR3 length: 14 residues. The CDR3: CASGIGAGQETQYF. CDR3 DNA: TGCGCCAGCGGGATTGGAGCGGGGCAAGAGACCCAGTACTTC.

In this sample, this clonotype turned up a few times. The CDR3 is CASSGPQGLDTEAFF. For the CDR3, the DNA is TGCGCCAGCAGCGGGCCCCAGGGATTGGACACTGAAGCTTTCTTT. The chain couples TRBV5-1 to TRBJ1-1; possibly TRBD1 for D (5 bases). V was pared by 4 bases and J by 3 bases, with 16 bases between. In germline, CDR1 is SGHRS, CDR2 YFSETQ. The CDR3 loop spans 15 amino acids. Filled out from reference TRBV5-1 and TRBJ1-1, the complete variable domain reads KAGVTQTPRYLIKTRGQQVTLSCSPISGHRSVSWYQQTPGQGLQFLFEYFSETQRNKGNFPGRFSGRQFSNSRSEMNVSTLELGDSALYLCASSGPQGLDTEAFFGQGTRLTVV.

This clonotype was found a few times. The V call is TRBV4-1, the J call TRBJ2-3; TRBD2 matches 8 bases. This CDR3 spans 17 amino acids. V was clipped by 0 bases and J by 2 bases; unmatched bases: 7. Germline CDR1 and CDR2: MGHRA and YSYEKL. In DNA, the CDR3 is TGCGCCAGCAGCCAAGATGAGACGGGGGGGATCACAGATACGCAGTATTTT. This gives the protein CASSQDETGGITDTQYF.